The clone carrying this TCR beta chain has ten or more counts. Antigen unknown. The sample's time point: newly diagnosed GD, antithyroid drugs for less than 3 months. Scientists built the TCR library using RNA that was extracted from PBMCs. The CDR3 loop spans 15 amino acids. Germline V gene sequence: CDR1 ENHRY, CDR2 SYGVKD. Trimming took 6 bases from V and 3 from J; bases not matched to a gene: 8. This sample is part of a study of regulatory T cells in long-lasting Graves disease. Study-wide points: Persistent disease was associated with favored TRBV28 usage and with favored use of TRBJ1-2 and TRBJ2-5.

HTBI primers from iRepertoire and Arm-PCR of CDR3 regions yielded the TCR beta libraries. TCRdb reprocessed the multiplex PCR reads with MiXCR, giving one entry per CDR3 protein. Among 500,000 to 700,000 distinct CDR3 sequences listed, about 15% were seen once. These same records also appear under a second study, on T cells in Graves' hyperthyroidism and ophthalmopathy. From that second work: Clinical symptoms, serum thyroxine, TRAb, thyroid ultrasound and orbital computed tomography established diagnosis. The HTBI set primed first-round TCR CDR3 RT-PCR.

The chain joins TRBV10-3 to TRBJ2-1; 7 nucleotides agree with TRBD1. The clonotype was recovered from a woman aged 30 to 39 with Graves disease. Sequencing used peripheral blood mononuclear cells (PBMCs), obtained at new diagnosis, from a patient treated with antithyroid drugs. Written as DNA, the CDR3 is TGTGCCATCAGCTTAACAGGGGTGGGCTACAATGAGCAGTTCTTC. Protein product: CAISLTGVGYNEQFF.